This passage covers 28 T cell receptor beta chains from one sample sequenced in a study of cytomegalovirus exposure and HLA in healthy donors. The PCR was carried out with 60 Vbeta primers and 13 Jbeta primers. TCRdb's copy holds only in-frame clones and misses some; the assay was immunoSEQ multiplex PCR. The data hold 150,000 to 250,000 clones, with roughly 85% observed a single time. Sequencing was performed on PBMCs. The receptors were sampled from a woman aged 25 to 39 in good health and CMV-seropositive.

This chain joins TRBV7-8 and TRBJ2-7, with D tentatively TRBD1 (6 bases). Between the trimmed V and J ends, which lost 7 bases and 2 bases, there was a span of 15 bases. CDR1 SGHVS and CDR2 FQNEAQ come from the germline V gene. This CDR3 comprises 14 residues. CDR3 sequence reads: CASISRQEPYEQYF. The CDR3 DNA follows: TGTGCCAGCATTTCCCGACAGGAACCCTACGAGCAGTACTTC.

CDR3 coding DNA: TGTGCCAGCAGCACGGACAGGGCCTCCGGCGATACGCAGTATTTT. It yields the protein CASSTDRASGDTQYF. This chain uses TRBV7-2 with TRBJ2-3, with TRBD1 matching over 8 bases. V was clipped by 5 bases and J by 6 bases; unmatched bases: 10. Germline V gene sequence: CDR1 SGHTA, CDR2 FQGNSA. The CDR3 extends over 15 amino acids. The full variable domain, its missing parts supplied by reference TRBV7-2 and TRBJ2-3, is GAGVSQSPSNKVTEKGKDVELRCDPISGHTALYWYRQSLGQGLEFLIYFQGNSAPDKSGLPSDRFSAERTGGSVSTLTIQRTQQEDSAVYLCASSTDRASGDTQYFGPGTRLTVL.

The chain employs TRBV29-1 and TRBJ1-1; D is uncertain. Trimming pared 2 bases from V and 1 base from J, leaving 11 bases between. Germline assignment: CDR1 SQVTM and CDR2 ANQGSEA. This CDR3 is built from 14 residues. CDR3: CSVESGLRNTEAFF. The DNA of the CDR3 is TGCAGCGTTGAATCTGGACTTCGGAACACTGAAGCTTTCTTT.

This chain uses TRBV6-1 with TRBJ1-1, with TRBD1 matching over 8 bases. There are 13 residues in the CDR3. Germline V gene data show CDR1 as MNHNS and CDR2 as SASEGT. V trimming: 7 bases; J trimming: 5 bases; junction bases outside the gene matches: 6. The CDR3 nucleotides read TGTGCCAGCACCCCAGGGGGCAAGACTGAAGCTTTCTTT. Residues: CASTPGGKTEAFF.

The gene calls are TRBV7-2 and TRBJ2-5; 9 bases are a match to TRBD1. V dropped 3 bases and J dropped 4; count of bases not matched to a gene: 0. Germline assignment: CDR1 SGHTA and CDR2 FQGNSA. The CDR3 runs 13 residues. For the CDR3, the DNA is TGTGCCAGCAGCTTGACAGGGGGAGAGACCCAGTACTTC. Encoded protein: CASSLTGGETQYF.

This clone was counted once. The rearrangement joins TRBV5-5 to TRBJ1-6; 8 nucleotides align to TRBD1. Germline CDR1 and CDR2: SGHKS and YYEKEE (reference sequence). V was pared by 1 base and J by 3 bases, with 6 bases of the junction left unmatched. The CDR3 loop spans 17 amino acids. The CDR3 DNA is TGTGCCAGCAGCTTGATGAACAGGGGGAGCTATAATTCACCCCTCCACTTT. This translates into CASSLMNRGSYNSPLHF.

The V call is TRBV6-5, the J call TRBJ2-1, with a possible D match to TRBD2 (5 bases). Germline V gene lookup returns CDR1 MNHEY and CDR2 SVGAGI. The ends were cut back, 7 bases at V and 3 bases at J, with 10 bases in the middle. This CDR3 region has 13 residues. Here the CDR3 reads CASIGGGYNEQFF. The CDR3 DNA is TGTGCCAGCATTGGCGGAGGCTACAATGAGCAGTTCTTC.

This clone was counted between two and nine times. The chain joins TRBV4-2 to TRBJ2-7; possible D gene TRBD1, 5 bases. With 1 base removed from V and 5 bases from J, the gap between germline ends came to 12 bases. Germline values: CDR1 LGHNA, CDR2 YNFKEQ. The CDR3 extends over 14 amino acids. The CDR3 sequence: CASSQGYRRDEQYF. CDR3 DNA sequence: TGTGCCAGCAGCCAAGGGTACAGGCGCGACGAGCAGTACTTC.

This clone was recorded at least ten times. This rearrangement joins TRBV6-1 to TRBJ2-2; 8 bases are a match to TRBD2. V was pared by 2 bases and J by 1 base, with 0 bases of the junction left unmatched. Germline CDR1 reads MNHNS; CDR2 reads SASEGT. There are 15 residues in the CDR3. The CDR3 bases are TGTGCCAGCAGTGAAACTAGCGGGAACACCGGGGAGCTGTTTTTT. Translating gives CASSETSGNTGELFF.

This clone was counted between two and nine times. V and J are TRBV6-6 and TRBJ1-5; D is unclear. Trimming took 6 bases from V and 0 from J, leaving 12 bases between them. The CDR3 contains 15 residues. Per germline, CDR1 MNHNY and CDR2 SVGAGI (reference sequence). The CDR3 spells CASSVGGYSNQPQHF. The CDR3 DNA follows: TGTGCCAGCAGCGTAGGAGGGTATAGCAATCAGCCCCAGCATTTT.

The V and J genes are TRBV4-3 and TRBJ1-1, with 10 positions matching TRBD1. Germline V gene data show CDR1 as LGHNA and CDR2 as YSLEER. The CDR3 totals 17 residues. V shed 1 base and J 0 bases; nucleotides not matched to a gene: 5. The CDR3 coding sequence is TGCGCCAGCAGCCAAGGGACAGGGGGTGGATTGAACACTGAAGCTTTCTTT. Protein sequence: CASSQGTGGGLNTEAFF.

This clone has only one observation. The chain uses TRBV2 and TRBJ1-2, with a possible D match to TRBD1 (6 bases). V lost 4 bases and J 5 bases, leaving 14 bases between the germline ends. Germline V gene data show CDR1 as SNHLY and CDR2 as FYNNEI. There are 14 residues in the CDR3. The CDR3 DNA follows: TGTGCCAGCAGTGGGGCAGGGGTAAGGTATGGCTACACCTTC. This sequence encodes CASSGAGVRYGYTF. Combining the CDR3 with reference TRBV2 and TRBJ1-2 gives the whole variable domain EPEVTQTPSHQVTQMGQEVILRCVPISNHLYFYWYRQILGQKVEFLVSFYNNEISEKSEIFDDQFSVERPDGSNFTLKIRSTKLEDSAMYFCASSGAGVRYGYTFGSGTRLTVV.

The chain combines TRBV5-1 with TRBJ2-5; 13 bases align to TRBD2. This CDR3 has 18 amino acids. The germline gives CDR1 SGHRS, CDR2 YFSETQ. V lost 5 bases and J lost 4; bases outside the gene matches: 14. As DNA, the CDR3 is TGCGCCAGCAGTAACTCTCGGACTAGCGGGAGCGCGAGAGAGACCCAGTACTTC. This codes for CASSNSRTSGSARETQYF.

V usage is TRBV13 and J usage is TRBJ2-1; D gene unclear. Germline CDR1 reads PRHDT; CDR2 reads FYEKMQ (reference sequence). This CDR3 is built from 13 residues. V was pared by 6 bases and J by 7 bases, with 13 bases between. The CDR3 here is CASRSVNRNEQFF. The DNA of the CDR3 is TGTGCCAGCAGATCCGTAAATCGGAATGAGCAGTTCTTC.

This clone is a singleton in its sample. V is TRBV5-6 and J is TRBJ2-7, with D unclear. Per the germline V gene, CDR1 is SGHDT and CDR2 is YYEEEE. The CDR3 extends over 13 amino acids. V lost 1 base, J lost 2 bases, and 7 bases lay in between. CDR3 in DNA: TGTGCCAGCAGCTTGCTTATAACCTACGAGCAGTACTTC. Translating it yields CASSLLITYEQYF.

The chain is built from TRBV11-3 and TRBJ2-3, with 14 nucleotides matching TRBD2. There are 16 residues in the CDR3. With 4 bases clipped from V and 5 bases from J, the junction kept 5 bases outside the gene matches. Germline V CDR1 and CDR2: SGHNT, YENEEA. This CDR3 is CASSSRLAGGGDTQYF. The CDR3 DNA is TGTGCCAGCAGCTCCCGACTAGCGGGAGGGGGAGATACGCAGTATTTT.

This clone was picked up a small number of times. The genes are TRBV18 and TRBJ2-7; 14 bases map to TRBD2. Germline V gene data show CDR1 as KGHSH and CDR2 as LQKENI. CDR3 length: 16 amino acids. Trimming removed 3 bases from V and 2 bases from J; junction bases left unmatched: 3. The CDR3 region has the DNA TGTGCCAGCTCACCGCCGGGACTAGCGGGAGCCTACGAGCAGTACTTC. This gives the protein CASSPPGLAGAYEQYF.

The chain uses TRBV7-9 and TRBJ2-5; no clear D gene. There are 15 residues in the CDR3. CDR1 is SEHNR, CDR2 FQNEAQ, per germline (reference sequence). V gave up 0 bases and J gave up 9 bases, with 17 bases separating them. The CDR3 DNA sequence: TGTGCCAGCAGCTTAGCGGGCAGAATTTGGATGGCCCAGTACTTC. Translation gives CASSLAGRIWMAQYF.

The rearrangement links TRBV6-1 to TRBJ1-1; TRBD1 is a possible D gene (5 bases). CDR3 length equals 13 residues. Germline loops: CDR1 MNHNS, CDR2 SASEGT. V lost 10 bases, J lost 6 bases, and 18 bases lay in between. CDR3 nucleotides: TGTGCCACCCCGGGGGTTTTAGGGGCTGAAGCTTTCTTT. Amino acid sequence: CATPGVLGAEAFF.

The rearrangement links TRBV4-3 to TRBJ1-2, with unresolved D. Germline V gene sequence: CDR1 LGHNA, CDR2 YSLEER. Trimming took off 0 bases at V and 4 bases at J, with 12 bases between the two ends. The CDR3 sequence is 15 residues long. In DNA, the CDR3 is TGCGCCAGCAGCCAAGATCGGGAGGGTGGCTATGGCTACACCTTC. Amino acid sequence: CASSQDREGGYGYTF.

This sequence joins TRBV6-6 and TRBJ1-1; no firm D call. V lost 4 bases and J 3 bases, leaving 15 bases between the germline ends. CDR1 and CDR2 from the germline V gene are MNHNY and SVGAGI (reference sequence). This CDR3 comprises 15 residues. The CDR3 protein is CASSFLDGWDTEAFF. CDR3 bases: TGTGCCAGCAGTTTTCTAGACGGTTGGGACACTGAAGCTTTCTTT.

The genes are TRBV9 and TRBJ1-1; 10 nucleotides align to TRBD1. Germline V lookup: CDR1 SGDLS, CDR2 YYNGEE. V gave up 3 bases and J gave up 7 bases; unmatched junction bases: 9. The CDR3 is 15 residues long. Here the CDR3 reads CASSDAGTGDGEAFF. The CDR3 coding sequence is TGTGCCAGCAGCGACGCCGGGACAGGGGATGGTGAAGCTTTCTTT. The variable domain in full, with the rest retrieved from reference TRBV9 and TRBJ1-1, is DSGVTQTPKHLITATGQRVTLRCSPRSGDLSVYWYQQSLDQGLQFLIQYYNGEERAKGNILERFSAQQFPDLHSELNLSSLELGDSALYFCASSDAGTGDGEAFFGQGTRLTVV.

The rearrangement joins TRBV10-2 to TRBJ1-1, with D perhaps TRBD1 (6 bases). The V end lost 5 bases, the J end lost 1 base, and 11 bases lay between the germline ends. CDR3 length equals 14 residues. Germline V gene sequence: CDR1 WSHSY, CDR2 SAAADI. CDR3 protein: CASSTTGSNTEAFF. CDR3 DNA: TGCGCCAGCAGTACGACAGGTTCGAACACTGAAGCTTTCTTT.

This clone was seen a single time. The J gene is TRBJ2-5, the V gene TRBV6-6, with a possible D match to TRBD2 (6 bases). Germline V gives CDR1 MNHNY, CDR2 SVGAGI (reference sequence). Trimming took 4 bases from V and 9 from J, leaving 21 bases between them. The CDR3 consists of 15 residues. DNA of the CDR3: TGTGCCAGCAGTTTATCTAGCGACAAACCGAGCTCCCAGTACTTC. It codes for CASSLSSDKPSSQYF.

V usage is TRBV7-2 and J usage is TRBJ2-2, with a possible D match to TRBD1 (6 bases). Trimming took off 3 bases at V and 6 bases at J, with 11 bases between the two ends. Germline CDR1 reads SGHTA; CDR2 reads FQGNSA. The CDR3 covers 14 residues. The CDR3 protein is CASSFNRAPGELFF. As DNA, the CDR3 is TGTGCCAGCAGCTTTAACAGGGCCCCCGGGGAGCTGTTTTTT.

The rearrangement links TRBV6-6 to TRBJ1-4, with 7 bases identical to TRBD1. CDR3 length equals 14 residues. CDR1 is MNHNY and CDR2 is SVGAGI in the germline V gene (reference sequence). V lost 2 bases and J lost 8; bases outside the gene matches: 5. The CDR3 protein is CASSYRGRVEKLFF. The CDR3 DNA reads as TGTGCCAGCAGTTACAGGGGGCGTGTAGAAAAACTGTTTTTT.

V is TRBV6-1 and J is TRBJ1-2, with D tentatively TRBD1 (6 bases). This CDR3 is built from 13 residues. The germline V and J ends were trimmed by 11 bases and 3 bases, with 16 bases remaining between them. Germline V gene sequence: CDR1 MNHNS, CDR2 SASEGT. CDR3 residues: CAAGALNDYGYTF. The CDR3 nucleotides are TGTGCCGCGGGGGCGCTAAACGACTATGGCTACACCTTC.

Only a few counts were recorded for this clone. This chain connects TRBV18 to TRBJ2-1, with 13 positions matching TRBD2. CDR1 is KGHSH and CDR2 is LQKENI in the germline V gene. The CDR3 is 19 residues long. V lost 0 bases to trimming and J lost 6 bases; unmatched junction nucleotides: 11. Written as DNA, the CDR3 is TGTGCCAGCTCACCACCGGAACGGACTAGCGGGAGAATTGGCAATGAGCAGTTCTTC. Amino acids: CASSPPERTSGRIGNEQFF.